The rows below give T cell receptor beta chains drawn from one sample of a study of T cell responses to AZD1222 COVID-19 vaccine. Measured with immunoSEQ multiplex PCR; TCRdb has only the in-frame clones, and not every one. In the table there are about 130,000 clones, 90% of which are singletons. This specimen consisted of peripheral blood, obtained on day 0 of AZD1222 vaccination. Receptors were obtained from an adult in good health. Each CDR3 is given with its conserved first and last residue. A D gene is named only where the DNA matches it firmly. Not all rows give a size; the values are once, few, many and, for expanded clones, a class.

v_call	clone_size	d_call	j_call	cdr3_nt	cdr3_aa
TRBV3-1/TRBV3-2	few	-	TRBJ2-7	TGTGCCAGCAGCCCAGCGGTTCCTGGTTACGAGCAGTACTTC	CASSPAVPGYEQYF
TRBV28	-	-	TRBJ2-3	TGTGCCAGCAGGGGCTCGCGGGCCGGCACAGATACGCAGTATTTT	CASRGSRAGTDTQYF
TRBV30	-	TRBD2	TRBJ2-3	TGTGCCTGGACACGGGGCGGGGGTCGTAGCACAGATACGCAGTATTTT	CAWTRGGGRSTDTQYF
TRBV10-3	-	-	TRBJ2-6	TGTGCCATCAGTGAGTCGAAGGGAACTGGGGCCAACGTCCTGACTTTC	CAISESKGTGANVLTF
TRBV7-2	-	-	TRBJ1-3	TGTGCCAGCAGCCCAAGGACACAGTCAAGCTCTGGAAACACCATATATTTT	CASSPRTQSSSGNTIYF
TRBV27	-	-	TRBJ2-1	TGTGCCAGCAGTTTAAGCACGAACAATGAGCAGTTCTTC	CASSLSTNNEQFF
TRBV18	-	TRBD2	TRBJ2-3	TGTGCCAGCTCACCAAATCTGGTAGCGGGGAACACAGATACGCAGTATTTT	CASSPNLVAGNTDTQYF
TRBV5-4	-	-	TRBJ1-1	TGTGCCAGTGGGGGGACGGCCGTAAACACTGAAGCTTTCTTT	CASGGTAVNTEAFF
TRBV6-5	-	-	TRBJ2-5	TGTGCCAGCAGTCCCGGGGGGCGAGAACAAGAGACCCAGTACTTC	CASSPGGREQETQYF
TRBV28	-	TRBD1	TRBJ1-2	TGTGCCAGCAGTTTACCCGGCCAGGGGGCCTATGGCTACACCTTC	CASSLPGQGAYGYTF
TRBV7-9	-	-	TRBJ1-2	TGTGCCAGCAGCCGGGTTATCGACAGCTATGGCTACACCTTC	CASSRVIDSYGYTF
TRBV5-4	-	-	TRBJ2-5	TGTGCCAGCAGCCCGCGGGGCCTTTCAGAGACCCAGTACTTC	CASSPRGLSETQYF
TRBV30	many	-	TRBJ2-2	TGTGCCTGGAGTGTATCCGGAAACACCGGGGAGCTGTTTTTT	CAWSVSGNTGELFF